This note documents a single T cell receptor beta chain sequence. Primers used in a second PCR of roughly 7 to 11 cycles were a sample-barcoded 5' primer and a J-beta primer mix. Unique molecular identifiers of 12 random nucleotides labeled each cDNA. Each CDR3 protein gets one entry after TCRdb re-called the 5' RACE reads with MiXCR. The data contain about 1.4 million distinct CDR3 sequences, roughly 64% of them seen just once; the ten biggest clones take up 5% to 7%. The germline V gene has CDR1 WSHSY and CDR2 SAAADI. The CDR3 sequence is 12 residues long. This record belongs to a study of blood T cells in healthy people across ages. Across the study: The template switching approach captured approximately one barcoded beta molecule for every two T cells.

Drawn from each donor were around 10 milliliters of peripheral blood. The chain links TRBV10-2 to TRBJ2-7, with a tentative D call TRBD2 (5 bases). TRBJ2-5 matches the DNA end more closely, so the J call is doubtful. The sequence was collected from a man younger than 35 in good health. The sequencing sample was made of blood. CDR3 DNA sequence: TGCGCCAGCACCTGGACTTTCGAGACCCAGTACTTC. Translation: CASTWTFETQYF.